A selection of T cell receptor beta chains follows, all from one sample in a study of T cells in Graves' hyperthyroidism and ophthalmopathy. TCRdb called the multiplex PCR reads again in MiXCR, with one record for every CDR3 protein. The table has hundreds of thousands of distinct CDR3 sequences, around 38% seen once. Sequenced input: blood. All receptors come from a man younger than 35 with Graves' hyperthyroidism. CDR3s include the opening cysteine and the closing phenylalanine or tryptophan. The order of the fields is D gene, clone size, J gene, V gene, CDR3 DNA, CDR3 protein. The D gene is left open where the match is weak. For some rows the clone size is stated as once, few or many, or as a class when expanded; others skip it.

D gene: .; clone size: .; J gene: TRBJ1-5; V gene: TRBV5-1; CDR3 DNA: TGTGCCACCAGTGATTTCGGGGCGGGTCAGCCCCAGCATTTT; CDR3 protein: CATSDFGAGQPQHF
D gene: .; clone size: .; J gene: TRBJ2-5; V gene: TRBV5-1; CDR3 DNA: TGCGCCAGCAGCTTGAGTAGCGACAGTCACGAGACCCAGTACTTC; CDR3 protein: CASSLSSDSHETQYF
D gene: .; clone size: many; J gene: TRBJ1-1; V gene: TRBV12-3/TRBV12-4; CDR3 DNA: TGTGCCAGCAGTTCTCGGGACTCGGACACTGAAGCTTTCTTT; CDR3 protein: CASSSRDSDTEAFF
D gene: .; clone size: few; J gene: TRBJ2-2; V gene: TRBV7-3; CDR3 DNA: TGTGCCAGTTCTCAGTCAGGATCGAACACCGGGGAGCTGTTTTTT; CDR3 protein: CASSQSGSNTGELFF
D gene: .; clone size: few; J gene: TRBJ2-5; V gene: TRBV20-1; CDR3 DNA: TGCAGTGCTTGGACGCTCCAAGAGACCCAGTACTTC; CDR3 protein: CSAWTLQETQYF
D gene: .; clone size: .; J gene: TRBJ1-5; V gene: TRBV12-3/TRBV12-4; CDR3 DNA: TGTGCCAGCAGTTCTGCGGGGCCGCGGAGTTTT; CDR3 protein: CASSSAGPRSF
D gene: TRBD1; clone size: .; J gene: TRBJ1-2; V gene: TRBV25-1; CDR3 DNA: TGTGCCAGCAGTACCCCGGGAGGGGGCGGCTACACCTTC; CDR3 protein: CASSTPGGGGYTF
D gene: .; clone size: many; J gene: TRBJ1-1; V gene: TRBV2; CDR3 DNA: TGTGCCAGCATTATCGTGGGAACTGAAGCTTTCTTT; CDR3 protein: CASIIVGTEAFF
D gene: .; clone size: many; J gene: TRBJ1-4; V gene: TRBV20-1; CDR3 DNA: TGCAGTGCTTACTCACAGGGAACTAGACTGTTTTTT; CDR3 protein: CSAYSQGTRLFF
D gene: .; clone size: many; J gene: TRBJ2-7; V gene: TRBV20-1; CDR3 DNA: TGCAGTGCTAGCGGGAGCCCCTACGAGCAGTACTTC; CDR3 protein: CSASGSPYEQYF
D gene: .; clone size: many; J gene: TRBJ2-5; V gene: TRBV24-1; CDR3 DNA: TGTGCCACCAGTGATTCCCGCGGCAGTGGGGAGACCCAGTACTTC; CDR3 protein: CATSDSRGSGETQYF
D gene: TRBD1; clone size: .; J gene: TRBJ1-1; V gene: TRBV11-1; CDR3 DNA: TGTGCCAACAGCCTCTCGGGACAGACGGGAATGAACACTGAAGCTTTCTTT; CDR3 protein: CANSLSGQTGMNTEAFF
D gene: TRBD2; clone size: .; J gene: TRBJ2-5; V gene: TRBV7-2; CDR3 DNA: TGTGCCAGCAGCTTAAACGGGGGGACCCAAGAGACCCAGTACTTC; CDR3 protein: CASSLNGGTQETQYF
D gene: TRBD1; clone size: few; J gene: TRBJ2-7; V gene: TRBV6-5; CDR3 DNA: TGTGCCAGCAGACACCGGGACAGTTACGAGCAGTACTTC; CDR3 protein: CASRHRDSYEQYF
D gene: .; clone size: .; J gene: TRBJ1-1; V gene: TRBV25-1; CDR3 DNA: TGTGCCAGCAGTGAATTAGGGACACACATGAACACTGAAGCTTTCTTT; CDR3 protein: CASSELGTHMNTEAFF
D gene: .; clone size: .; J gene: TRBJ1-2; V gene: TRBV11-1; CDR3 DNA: TGTGCCAGCGTTGCGACAGACTTCTATGGCTACACCTTC; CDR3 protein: CASVATDFYGYTF
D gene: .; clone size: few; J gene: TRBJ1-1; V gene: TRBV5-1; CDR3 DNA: TGCGCCAGCAGCCCGGGACCTGGGGACACTGAAGCTTTCTTT; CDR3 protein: CASSPGPGDTEAFF
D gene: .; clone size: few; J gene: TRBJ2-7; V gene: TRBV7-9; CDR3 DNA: TGTGCCAGCAGCTTAGGGGTCCCAACTGAGCAGTACTTC; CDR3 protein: CASSLGVPTEQYF
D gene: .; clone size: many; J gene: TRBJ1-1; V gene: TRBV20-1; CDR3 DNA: TGCAGTGCTTTTAAGTACACTGAAGCTTTCTTT; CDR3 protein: CSAFKYTEAFF
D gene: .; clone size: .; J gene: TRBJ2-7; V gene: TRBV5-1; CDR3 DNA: TGCGCCAGCAGCTTAGGGGGTCATAACTACGAGCAGTACTTC; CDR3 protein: CASSLGGHNYEQYF
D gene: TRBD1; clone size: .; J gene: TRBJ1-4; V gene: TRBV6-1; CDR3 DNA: TGTGCCAGCGCCGGACAGGGGGTAGTCGGTCATGAAAAACTGTTTTTT; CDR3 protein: CASAGQGVVGHEKLFF
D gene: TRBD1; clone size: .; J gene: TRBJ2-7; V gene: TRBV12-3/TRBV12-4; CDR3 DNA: TGTGCCAGCAGTTTCCCAGGACAGGGCGAGCAGTACTTC; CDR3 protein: CASSFPGQGEQYF
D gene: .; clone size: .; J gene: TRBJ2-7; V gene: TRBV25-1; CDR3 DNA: TGTGCCAGCAGTTTGAATAGGTTTGCCAACGAGCAGTACTTC; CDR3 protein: CASSLNRFANEQYF
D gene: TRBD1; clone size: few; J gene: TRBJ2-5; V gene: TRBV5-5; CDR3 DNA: TGTGCCAGCAGCCGGGCAGGGGGCAAGGAGACCCAGTACTTC; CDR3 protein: CASSRAGGKETQYF
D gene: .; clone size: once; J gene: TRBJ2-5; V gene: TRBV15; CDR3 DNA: TGTGCCACCAGCAGAGATCACCTAGAGACCCAGTACTTC; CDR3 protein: CATSRDHLETQYF
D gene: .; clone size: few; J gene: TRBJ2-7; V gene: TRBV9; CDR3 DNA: TGTGCCAGCAGCGTAGAGGGGGGAGGGCCACGCGAGCAGTACTTC; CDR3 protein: CASSVEGGGPREQYF